Sequencing of this TCR beta chain was carried out in a study of early T cells in non-severe SARS-CoV-2 infection (dated by TCRdb to 2020 to 2022). Study-level background: TCR sequencing used bulk RNA from unsorted whole blood, so alpha and beta chains could not be paired.

This clonotype was detected only a few times. What antigen it recognizes has not been identified. One base away there is no much larger clone; base qualities are not given. Trimming accounts for 5 bases at V and 4 bases at J, while the number of junction bases matched to no gene is 4. From the germline V gene (reference sequence), CDR1 is SEHNR and CDR2 is FQNEAQ. The CDR3 covers 14 residues, taking in both the cysteine and the phenylalanine. Only the CDR3 region is kept as DNA, spanning 42 bases read in frame from base 1. A case-control design nested within a healthcare worker cohort in London, UK, was used, with weekly nasopharyngeal swab PCR tests and blood sampling performed. Healthcare workers were enrolled in the week of the UK lockdown, from 23 to 31 March 2020, and were followed every week for up to about 16 weeks. The research as a whole found: VDJdb matching was skewed toward anti-spike CD8 responses and likely underestimated virus-specific expansions by missing private and CD4 specificities.

Library preparation was by 5' RACE. Sequencing was performed on a NextSeq 500. Unique molecular identifiers were attached to individual cDNA molecules in the TCR library protocol so that sequencing error and PCR bias could be corrected. Sequencing covered both TCR alpha and beta chains, and within each sample the abundances of alpha and beta sequences were tightly co-correlated. The source study handled its data this way. Decombinator V4 was used to annotate the V gene, J gene and CDR3 of the TCR sequences. Expanded TCRs were defined as changing significantly between any two time points under a Poisson model with p below 0.0001. Abundances of TCRs were expressed as counts per million after normalisation to the total number of TCRs sequenced in each sample. MAIT TCRs were defined by TRAV1-2 paired with TRAJ12, TRAJ20 or TRAJ33, and iNKT TCRs by TRAV10 paired with TRAJ18. VDJdb, accessed 1 November 2021, was searched for CMV, EBV and SARS-CoV-2 annotated TCRs, excluding TCRs annotated for multiple antigens. The public reads were run again by TCRdb, first through fastp at Q25 and then through MiXCR, and only productive beta chains were kept. Rows with a matching CDR3 protein are joined into one entry that keeps the most common DNA and genes. The V and J calls follow TCRdb's processing rather than the paper's. Counted in this sample were about 61,000 distinct CDR3 sequences; around 12% of them appeared once. The top ten clones comprise approximately 1.2% of the sample.

The specimen comprised whole blood, sampled at baseline. This clonotype was sampled from an adult who was a healthcare worker with PCR-confirmed SARS-CoV-2 infection or an uninfected control (not recorded which). The donor label of this sample is uncertain. The rearrangement joined TRBV7-9 to TRBJ1-1, with TRBD1 matching 10 junction bases. The DNA is TGTGCCAGCAGCCCGCGGACAGGGGGCACTGAAGCTTTCTTT. Translated, it gives CASSPRTGGTEAFF.